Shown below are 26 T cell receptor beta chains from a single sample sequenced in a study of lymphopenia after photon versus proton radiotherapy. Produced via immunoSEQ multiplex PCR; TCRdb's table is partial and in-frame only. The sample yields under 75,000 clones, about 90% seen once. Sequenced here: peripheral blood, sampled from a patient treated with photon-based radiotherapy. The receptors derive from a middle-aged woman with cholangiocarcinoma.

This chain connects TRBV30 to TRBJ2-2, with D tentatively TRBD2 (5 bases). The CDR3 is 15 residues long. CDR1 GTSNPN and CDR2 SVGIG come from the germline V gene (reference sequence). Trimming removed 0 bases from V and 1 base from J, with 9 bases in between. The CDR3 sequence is CAWSVRGKNTGELFF. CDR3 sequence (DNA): TGTGCCTGGAGTGTGCGAGGGAAGAACACCGGGGAGCTGTTTTTT.

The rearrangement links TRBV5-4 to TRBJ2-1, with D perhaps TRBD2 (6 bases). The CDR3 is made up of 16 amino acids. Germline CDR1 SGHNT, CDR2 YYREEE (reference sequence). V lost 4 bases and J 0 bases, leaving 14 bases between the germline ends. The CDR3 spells CASSRGGKSSYNEQFF. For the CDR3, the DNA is TGTGCCAGCAGCAGGGGCGGGAAGAGCTCCTACAATGAGCAGTTCTTC. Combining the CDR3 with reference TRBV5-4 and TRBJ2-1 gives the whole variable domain ETGVTQSPTHLIKTRGQQVTLRCSSQSGHNTVSWYQQALGQGPQFIFQYYREEENGRGNFPPRFSGLQFPNYSSELNVNALELDDSALYLCASSRGGKSSYNEQFFGPGTRLTVL.

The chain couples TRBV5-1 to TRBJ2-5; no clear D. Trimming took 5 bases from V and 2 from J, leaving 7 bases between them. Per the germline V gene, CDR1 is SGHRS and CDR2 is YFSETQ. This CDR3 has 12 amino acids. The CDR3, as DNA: TGCGCCAGCAGAGGAAATCAAGAGACCCAGTACTTC. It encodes CASRGNQETQYF.

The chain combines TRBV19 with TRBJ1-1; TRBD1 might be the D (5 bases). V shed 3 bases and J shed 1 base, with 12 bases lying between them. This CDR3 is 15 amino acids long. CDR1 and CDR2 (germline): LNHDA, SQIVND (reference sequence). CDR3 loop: CASSISGDSNTEAFF. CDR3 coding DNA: TGTGCCAGTAGTATTTCTGGGGACTCGAACACTGAAGCTTTCTTT.

The CDR3 nucleotides read TGTGCCAGCAGTGGCCACGAGACAGGGTGGGACTATGGCTACACCTTC. Protein: CASSGHETGWDYGYTF. This chain joins TRBV6-1 and TRBJ1-2, with TRBD1 matching over 7 bases. The CDR3 totals 16 residues. Germline values: CDR1 MNHNS, CDR2 SASEGT. V shed 4 bases and J 3 bases; nucleotides not matched to a gene: 11.

For the CDR3, the DNA is TGTGCCAGCAGGAACATGGGGACTAGGGGAGATACGCAGTATTTT. As protein: CASRNMGTRGDTQYF. The genes are TRBV7-9 and TRBJ2-3; 8 bases align to TRBD2. Germline CDR1 SEHNR, CDR2 FQNEAQ (reference sequence). Losses at the gene ends were 6 bases for V and 5 bases for J; bases not matched to a gene: 10. This CDR3 comprises 15 residues. The entire variable domain, with the rest obtained from reference TRBV7-9 and TRBJ2-3, is as follows: DTGVSQNPRHKITKRGQNVTFRCDPISEHNRLYWYRQTLGQGPEFLTYFQNEAQLEKSRLLSDRFSAERPKGSFSTLEIQRTEQGDSAMYLCASRNMGTRGDTQYFGPGTRLTVL.

CDR3 sequence reads: CASGGQRSYGYTF. The CDR3, as DNA: TGTGCCAGCGGGGGACAGAGAAGCTATGGCTACACCTTC. J is TRBJ1-2 and V is TRBV2; 7 nucleotides agree with TRBD1. With V trimmed by 8 bases and J by 4 bases, 7 bases remained unmatched. The CDR3 is made up of 13 amino acids. Germline-derived CDR1 and CDR2 are SNHLY and FYNNEI.

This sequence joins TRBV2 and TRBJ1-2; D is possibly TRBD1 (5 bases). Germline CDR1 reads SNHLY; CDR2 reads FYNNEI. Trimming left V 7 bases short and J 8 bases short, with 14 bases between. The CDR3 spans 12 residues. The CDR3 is CASTPGFAGYTF. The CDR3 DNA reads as TGTGCCAGCACCCCAGGGTTTGCCGGCTACACCTTC.

CDR3 loop: CASSFRQVGTGELFF. The CDR3 region has the DNA TGTGCCAGCAGCTTCCGGCAGGTGGGCACCGGGGAGCTGTTTTTT. J is TRBJ2-2 and V is TRBV5-6, with D unclear. Deletions cut 2 bases from V and 4 bases from J, with 12 bases between. Looked up from germline, CDR1 is SGHDT and CDR2 is YYEEEE. The CDR3 runs to 15 residues.

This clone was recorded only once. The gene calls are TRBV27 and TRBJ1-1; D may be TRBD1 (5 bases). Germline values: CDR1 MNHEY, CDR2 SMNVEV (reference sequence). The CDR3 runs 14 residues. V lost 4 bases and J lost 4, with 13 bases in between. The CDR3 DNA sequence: TGTGCCAGCAGTTGGGGGGGTGAGCCCACTGAAGCTTTCTTT. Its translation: CASSWGGEPTEAFF.

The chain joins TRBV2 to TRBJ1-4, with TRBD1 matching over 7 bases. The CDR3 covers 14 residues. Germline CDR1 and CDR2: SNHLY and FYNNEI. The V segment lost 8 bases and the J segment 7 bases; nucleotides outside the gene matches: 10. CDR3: CASHFDRAGEKLFF. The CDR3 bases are TGTGCCAGCCACTTCGACAGGGCAGGTGAAAAACTGTTTTTT.

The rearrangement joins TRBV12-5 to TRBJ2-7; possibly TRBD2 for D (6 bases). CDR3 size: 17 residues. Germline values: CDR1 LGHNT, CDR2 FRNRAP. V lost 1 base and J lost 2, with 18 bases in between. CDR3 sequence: CASGLGGGGPNPYEQYF. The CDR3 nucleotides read TGTGCTAGTGGTTTGGGGGGCGGAGGGCCGAACCCCTACGAGCAGTACTTC. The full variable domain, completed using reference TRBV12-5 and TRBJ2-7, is DARVTQTPRHKVTEMGQEVTMRCQPILGHNTVFWYRQTMMQGLELLAYFRNRAPLDDSGMPKDRFSAEMPDATLATLKIQPSEPRDSAVYFCASGLGGGGPNPYEQYFGPGTRLTVT.

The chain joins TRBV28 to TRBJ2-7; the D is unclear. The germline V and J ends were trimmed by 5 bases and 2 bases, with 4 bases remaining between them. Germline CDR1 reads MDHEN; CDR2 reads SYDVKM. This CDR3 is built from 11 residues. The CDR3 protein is CASSRAYEQYF. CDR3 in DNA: TGTGCCAGCAGTCGGGCCTACGAGCAGTACTTC.

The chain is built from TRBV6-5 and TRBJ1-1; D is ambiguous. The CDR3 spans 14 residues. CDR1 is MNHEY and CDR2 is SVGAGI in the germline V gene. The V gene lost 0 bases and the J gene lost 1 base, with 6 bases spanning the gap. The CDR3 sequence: CASSYSRKNTEAFF. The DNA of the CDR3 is TGTGCCAGCAGTTACTCCAGAAAGAACACTGAAGCTTTCTTT.

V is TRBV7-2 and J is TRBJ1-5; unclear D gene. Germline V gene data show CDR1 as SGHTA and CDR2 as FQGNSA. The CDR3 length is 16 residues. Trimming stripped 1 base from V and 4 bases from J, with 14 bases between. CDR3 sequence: CASSLDRRMMNQPQHF. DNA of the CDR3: TGTGCCAGCAGCTTAGATCGGAGAATGATGAATCAGCCCCAGCATTTT. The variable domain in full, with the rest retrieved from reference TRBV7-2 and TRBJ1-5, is GAGVSQSPSNKVTEKGKDVELRCDPISGHTALYWYRQSLGQGLEFLIYFQGNSAPDKSGLPSDRFSAERTGGSVSTLTIQRTQQEDSAVYLCASSLDRRMMNQPQHFGDGTRLSIL.

Written as DNA, the CDR3 is TGTGCCAGCAGTTACTCGAGAACAGGGCTCTACGAGCAGTACTTC. Its translation: CASSYSRTGLYEQYF. V usage is TRBV6-5 and J usage is TRBJ2-7; tentatively, D is TRBD1 (6 bases). The CDR3 consists of 15 residues. V was clipped by 0 bases and J by 3 bases, with 12 bases between them. In germline, CDR1 is MNHEY, CDR2 SVGAGI.

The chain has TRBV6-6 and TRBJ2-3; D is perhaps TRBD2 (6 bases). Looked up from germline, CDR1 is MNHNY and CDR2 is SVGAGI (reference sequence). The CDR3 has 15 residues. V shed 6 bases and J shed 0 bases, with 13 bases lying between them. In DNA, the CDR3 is TGTGCCAGCAGCCCCTCGGCGGGGAGCACAGATACGCAGTATTTT. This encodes CASSPSAGSTDTQYF.

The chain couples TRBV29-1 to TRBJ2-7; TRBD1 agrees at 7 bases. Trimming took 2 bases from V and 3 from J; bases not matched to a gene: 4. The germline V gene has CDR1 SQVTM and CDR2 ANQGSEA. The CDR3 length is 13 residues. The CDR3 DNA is TGCAGCGTTGAATCCCCAGGGGGCTACGAGCAGTACTTC. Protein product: CSVESPGGYEQYF.

DNA of the CDR3: TGTGCCAGCAGCTTAGAGAATAGCAATCAGCCCCAGCATTTT. Encoded protein: CASSLENSNQPQHF. The V and J genes are TRBV7-9 and TRBJ1-5; D is unresolved. The CDR3 loop spans 14 amino acids. Germline V gene lookup returns CDR1 SEHNR and CDR2 FQNEAQ (reference sequence). The V end lost 1 base, the J end lost 0 bases, and 4 bases lay between the germline ends.

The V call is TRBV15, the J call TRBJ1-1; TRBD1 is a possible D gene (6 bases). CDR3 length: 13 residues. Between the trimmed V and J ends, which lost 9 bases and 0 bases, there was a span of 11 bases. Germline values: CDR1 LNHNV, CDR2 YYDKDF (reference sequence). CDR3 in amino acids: CATETGLNTEAFF. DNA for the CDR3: TGTGCCACTGAGACAGGCCTGAACACTGAAGCTTTCTTT.

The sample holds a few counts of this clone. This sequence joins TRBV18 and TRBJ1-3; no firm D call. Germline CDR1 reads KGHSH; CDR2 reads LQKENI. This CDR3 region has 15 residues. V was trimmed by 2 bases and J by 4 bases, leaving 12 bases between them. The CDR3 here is CASSPALRGGNTIYF. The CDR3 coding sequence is TGTGCCAGCTCACCAGCCCTCCGGGGAGGAAACACCATATATTTT.

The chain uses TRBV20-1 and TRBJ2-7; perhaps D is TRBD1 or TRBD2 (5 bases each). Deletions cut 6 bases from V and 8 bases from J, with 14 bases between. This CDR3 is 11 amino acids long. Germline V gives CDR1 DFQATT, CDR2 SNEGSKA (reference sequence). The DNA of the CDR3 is TGCAGTGCCGCTGGGACCGGCAAGCAGTACTTC. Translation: CSAAGTGKQYF.

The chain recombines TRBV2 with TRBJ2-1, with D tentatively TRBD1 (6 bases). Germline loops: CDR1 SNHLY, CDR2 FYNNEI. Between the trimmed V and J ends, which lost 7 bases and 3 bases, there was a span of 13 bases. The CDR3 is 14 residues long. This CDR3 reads CASINRDIYNEQFF. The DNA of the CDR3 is TGTGCCAGCATCAATCGGGACATCTACAATGAGCAGTTCTTC.

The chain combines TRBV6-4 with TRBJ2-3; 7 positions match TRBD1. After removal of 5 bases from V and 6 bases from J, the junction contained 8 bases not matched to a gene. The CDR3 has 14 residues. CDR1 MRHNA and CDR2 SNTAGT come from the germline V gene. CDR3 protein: CASSPRQGPDTQYF. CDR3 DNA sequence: TGTGCCAGCAGTCCTCGACAGGGTCCTGATACGCAGTATTTT.

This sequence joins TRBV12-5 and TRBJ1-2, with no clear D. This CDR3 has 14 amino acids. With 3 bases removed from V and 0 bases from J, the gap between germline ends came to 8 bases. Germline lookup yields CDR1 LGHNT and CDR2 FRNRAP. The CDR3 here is CASGFAGSNYGYTF. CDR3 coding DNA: TGTGCTAGTGGTTTCGCGGGGTCTAACTATGGCTACACCTTC.

The CDR3 DNA is TGTGCCAGCAGCTTACCCGAGGGCCGGGGGGCCACTGAAGCTTTCTTT. This translates into CASSLPEGRGATEAFF. The gene calls are TRBV7-9 and TRBJ1-1; a weak D match, TRBD1 (6 bases). CDR1 is SEHNR and CDR2 is FQNEAQ in the germline V gene (reference sequence). V was shortened by 2 bases and J by 4 bases, with 17 bases between the two germline ends. The CDR3 extends over 16 amino acids. The full variable domain, completed using reference TRBV7-9 and TRBJ1-1, is DTGVSQNPRHKITKRGQNVTFRCDPISEHNRLYWYRQTLGQGPEFLTYFQNEAQLEKSRLLSDRFSAERPKGSFSTLEIQRTEQGDSAMYLCASSLPEGRGATEAFFGQGTRLTVV.